These T cell receptor beta chains were read from a single sample in a study of blood T cell repertoires in COVID-19. Some clones are missing from TCRdb's copy, which holds only in-frame ones; the method was immunoSEQ multiplex PCR. Among 200,000 to 300,000 clones listed, approximately 86% were seen once. Sequencing input: peripheral blood. These receptors originate from a man aged 40-49 years who had recovered from COVID-19. Each CDR3 is given with its conserved first and last residue. A D gene is named only where the DNA matches it firmly.

v_gene: TRBV19
d_gene: TRBD1
CDR3aa: CASSINLGTGVVGQPQHF

v_gene: TRBV24-1
d_gene: NA
CDR3aa: CATSDSATGTDTQYF

v_gene: TRBV2
d_gene: NA
CDR3aa: CASSHNRDRDRHIQYF

v_gene: TRBV2
d_gene: TRBD1
CDR3aa: CASRRQGVGHEQYF

v_gene: TRBV4-3
d_gene: NA
CDR3aa: CASSQDRGAKTPLHF

v_gene: TRBV6-1
d_gene: TRBD2
CDR3aa: CASSEWRGDSYEQYF

v_gene: TRBV11-2
d_gene: NA
CDR3aa: CASSLELEQFF

v_gene: TRBV7-9
d_gene: NA
CDR3aa: CASSLGFGQANQPQHF

v_gene: TRBV2
d_gene: TRBD2
CDR3aa: CASKISGIETQYF

v_gene: TRBV30
d_gene: TRBD1
CDR3aa: CAWSGQGAYGYTF

v_gene: TRBV6-5
d_gene: NA
CDR3aa: CASSSAGETQYF

v_gene: TRBV18
d_gene: NA
CDR3aa: CASSPTTRLIRGTDTQYF

v_gene: TRBV7-2
d_gene: NA
CDR3aa: CASSFNSRASRMLGEQFF

v_gene: TRBV12-3/TRBV12-4
d_gene: NA
CDR3aa: CASGGAGDYGYTF

v_gene: TRBV19
d_gene: NA
CDR3aa: CASTESGVNTQYF

v_gene: TRBV19
d_gene: NA
CDR3aa: CASTLGPARGIDEQYF

v_gene: TRBV7-9
d_gene: TRBD1
CDR3aa: CASSSGQGLYGYTF

v_gene: TRBV10-1
d_gene: NA
CDR3aa: CASRVGTKNTGELFF

v_gene: TRBV7-9
d_gene: TRBD2
CDR3aa: CASSLLPSGSINTQYF

v_gene: TRBV11-2
d_gene: TRBD1
CDR3aa: CASSLVGTGAHGYTF

v_gene: TRBV19
d_gene: NA
CDR3aa: CASSSQTSTDTQYF

v_gene: TRBV7-2
d_gene: TRBD2
CDR3aa: CASSLVRSASGSYNEQFF

v_gene: TRBV7-2
d_gene: NA
CDR3aa: CASSSLALTYNEQFF

v_gene: TRBV14
d_gene: TRBD2
CDR3aa: CASSQGLAGSLETQYF

v_gene: TRBV6-5
d_gene: TRBD1
CDR3aa: CASSYSPLGTGRGYTF

v_gene: TRBV3-1/TRBV3-2
d_gene: TRBD2
CDR3aa: CASSQDTGLAGGIVPYNEQFF

v_gene: TRBV9
d_gene: TRBD2
CDR3aa: CASSVGGRDTQYF

v_gene: TRBV7-2
d_gene: NA
CDR3aa: CASSREGRQPQHF

v_gene: TRBV9
d_gene: TRBD2
CDR3aa: CASSVEGTSGTLPDTQYF

v_gene: TRBV11-2
d_gene: TRBD1
CDR3aa: CASSSRQGRAGELFF

v_gene: TRBV28
d_gene: NA
CDR3aa: CASSLPGVAVYEQYF

v_gene: TRBV7-8
d_gene: TRBD1
CDR3aa: CASSLGARGRNTQYF

v_gene: TRBV29-1
d_gene: NA
CDR3aa: CSVWGGIYGYTF

v_gene: TRBV6-6
d_gene: TRBD2
CDR3aa: CASSSLAGAYNEQFF

v_gene: TRBV5-1
d_gene: TRBD1
CDR3aa: CASSLIQGTEAFF

v_gene: TRBV6-2/TRBV6-3
d_gene: TRBD2
CDR3aa: CASSYASGNTGELFF

v_gene: TRBV7-3
d_gene: TRBD1
CDR3aa: CASSPGTGRINEQFF

v_gene: TRBV29-1
d_gene: TRBD2
CDR3aa: CSVYRAGGTDTQYF

v_gene: TRBV7-2
d_gene: TRBD1
CDR3aa: CASSLTGQRYTEAFF

v_gene: TRBV21-1
d_gene: NA
CDR3aa: CASSPGKLAGAPNEQFF

v_gene: TRBV29-1
d_gene: NA
CDR3aa: CSVDDGVIQYF

v_gene: TRBV15
d_gene: TRBD1
CDR3aa: CATKKQDRVGNEQFF

v_gene: TRBV27
d_gene: TRBD2
CDR3aa: CASSSPGLASSYEQYF

v_gene: TRBV5-1
d_gene: TRBD1
CDR3aa: CASSLTGQGGEFF

v_gene: TRBV9
d_gene: TRBD2
CDR3aa: CASSVGPAGVTSTDTQYF

v_gene: TRBV6-4
d_gene: TRBD2
CDR3aa: CASSDSEGGPTGELFF

v_gene: TRBV7-2
d_gene: NA
CDR3aa: CASSLVGRAEEGYTF

v_gene: TRBV11-3
d_gene: TRBD2
CDR3aa: CASSSGTSDNEQFF

v_gene: TRBV3-1/TRBV3-2
d_gene: TRBD2
CDR3aa: CASSDTGTSNNEQFF